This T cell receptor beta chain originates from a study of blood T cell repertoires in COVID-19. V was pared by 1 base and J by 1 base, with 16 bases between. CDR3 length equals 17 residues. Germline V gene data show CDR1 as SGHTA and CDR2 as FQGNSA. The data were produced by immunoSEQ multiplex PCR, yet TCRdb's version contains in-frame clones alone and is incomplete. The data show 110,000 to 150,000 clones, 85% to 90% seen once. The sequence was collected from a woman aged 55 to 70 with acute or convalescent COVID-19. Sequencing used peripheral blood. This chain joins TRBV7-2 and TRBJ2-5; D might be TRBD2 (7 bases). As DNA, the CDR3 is TGTGCCAGCAGCTTAGGGAGGGGCGGGGGCATCCAAGAGACCCAGTACTTC. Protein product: CASSLGRGGGIQETQYF.